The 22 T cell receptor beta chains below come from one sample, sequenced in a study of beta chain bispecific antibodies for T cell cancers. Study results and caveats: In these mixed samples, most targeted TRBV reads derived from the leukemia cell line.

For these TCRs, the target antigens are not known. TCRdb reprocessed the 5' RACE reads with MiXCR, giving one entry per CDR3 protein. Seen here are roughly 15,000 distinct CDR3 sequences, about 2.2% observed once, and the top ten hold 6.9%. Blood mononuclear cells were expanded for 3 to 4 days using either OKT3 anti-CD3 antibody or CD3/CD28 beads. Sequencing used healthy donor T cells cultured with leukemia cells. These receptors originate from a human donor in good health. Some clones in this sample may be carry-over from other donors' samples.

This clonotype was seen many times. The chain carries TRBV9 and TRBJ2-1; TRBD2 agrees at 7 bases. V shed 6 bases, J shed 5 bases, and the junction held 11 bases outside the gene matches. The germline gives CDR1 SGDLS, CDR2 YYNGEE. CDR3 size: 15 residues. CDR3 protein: CASNEAGIPDNEQFF. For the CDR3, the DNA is TGTGCCAGCAACGAAGCGGGAATACCCGACAATGAGCAGTTCTTC. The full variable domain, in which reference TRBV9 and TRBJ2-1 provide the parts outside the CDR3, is DSGVTQTPKHLITATGQRVTLRCSPRSGDLSVYWYQQSLDQGLQFLIQYYNGEERAKGNILERFSAQQFPDLHSELNLSSLELGDSALYFCASNEAGIPDNEQFFGPGTRLTVL.

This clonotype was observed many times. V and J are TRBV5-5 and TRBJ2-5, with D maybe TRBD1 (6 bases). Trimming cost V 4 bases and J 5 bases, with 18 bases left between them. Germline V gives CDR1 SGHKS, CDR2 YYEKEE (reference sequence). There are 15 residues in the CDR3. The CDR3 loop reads CASSPGTPYAETQYF. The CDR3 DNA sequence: TGTGCCAGCAGCCCCGGGACACCTTACGCGGAGACCCAGTACTTC.

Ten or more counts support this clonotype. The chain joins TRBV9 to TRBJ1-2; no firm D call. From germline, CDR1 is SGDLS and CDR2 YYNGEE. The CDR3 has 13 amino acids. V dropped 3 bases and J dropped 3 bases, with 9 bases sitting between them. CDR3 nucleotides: TGTGCCAGCAGCGCCGGCATTGACTATGGCTACACCTTC. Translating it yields CASSAGIDYGYTF.

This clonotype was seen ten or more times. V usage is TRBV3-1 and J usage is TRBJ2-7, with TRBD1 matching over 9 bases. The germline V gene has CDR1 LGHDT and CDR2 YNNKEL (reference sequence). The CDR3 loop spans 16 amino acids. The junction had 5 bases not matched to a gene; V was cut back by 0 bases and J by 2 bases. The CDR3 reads CASSQDGWDRAYEQYF. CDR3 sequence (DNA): TGTGCCAGCAGCCAAGATGGGTGGGACAGGGCCTACGAGCAGTACTTC.

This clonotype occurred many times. The CDR3: CASSTATSSSETQYF. The CDR3 region has the DNA TGCGCCAGCAGCACCGCGACTAGTTCTTCGGAGACCCAGTACTTC. The chain uses TRBV5-1 and TRBJ2-5; weak D call: TRBD2 (6 bases). Trimming pared 4 bases from V and 5 bases from J, leaving 18 bases between. The CDR3 runs 15 residues. Germline CDR1 SGHRS, CDR2 YFSETQ. Full variable domain (missing parts from reference TRBV5-1 and TRBJ2-5): KAGVTQTPRYLIKTRGQQVTLSCSPISGHRSVSWYQQTPGQGLQFLFEYFSETQRNKGNFPGRFSGRQFSNSRSEMNVSTLELGDSALYLCASSTATSSSETQYFGPGTRLLVL.

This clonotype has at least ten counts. The CDR3 region has the DNA TGTGCCAGCAGCACCTACGTTAGGGATGGCTACACCTTC. Residues: CASSTYVRDGYTF. This chain joins TRBV5-4 and TRBJ1-2; D is unresolved. CDR1 and CDR2 from the germline V gene are SGHNT and YYREEE (reference sequence). With 4 bases removed from V and 6 bases from J, the gap between germline ends came to 13 bases. The CDR3 totals 13 residues.

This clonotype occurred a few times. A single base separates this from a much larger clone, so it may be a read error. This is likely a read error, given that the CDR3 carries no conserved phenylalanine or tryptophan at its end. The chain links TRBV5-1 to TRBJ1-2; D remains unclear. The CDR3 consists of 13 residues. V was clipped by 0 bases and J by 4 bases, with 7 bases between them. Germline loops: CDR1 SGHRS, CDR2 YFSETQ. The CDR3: CASSLDGFYGYTY. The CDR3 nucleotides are TGCGCCAGCAGCTTGGATGGGTTCTATGGCTACACCTAC.

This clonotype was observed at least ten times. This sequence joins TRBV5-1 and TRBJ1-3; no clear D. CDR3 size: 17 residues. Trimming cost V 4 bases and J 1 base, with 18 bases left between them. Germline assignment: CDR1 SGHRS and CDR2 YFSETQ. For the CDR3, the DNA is TGCGCCAGCAGCCCGTCTAGGCAGGACCTTTCTGGAAACACCATATATTTT. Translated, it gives CASSPSRQDLSGNTIYF.

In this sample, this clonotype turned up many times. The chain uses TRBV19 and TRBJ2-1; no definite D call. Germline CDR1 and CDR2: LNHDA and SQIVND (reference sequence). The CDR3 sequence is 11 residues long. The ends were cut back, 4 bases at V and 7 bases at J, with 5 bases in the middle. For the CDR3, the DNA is TGTGCCAGTAGTAACAGAAATGAGCAGTTCTTC. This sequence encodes CASSNRNEQFF.

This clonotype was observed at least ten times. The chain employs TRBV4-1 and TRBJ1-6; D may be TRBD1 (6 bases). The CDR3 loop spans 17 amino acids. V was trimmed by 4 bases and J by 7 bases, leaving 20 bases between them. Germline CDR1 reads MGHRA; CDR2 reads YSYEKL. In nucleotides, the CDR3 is TGCGCCAGCAGCCCGGTTACGACAGGCGGGGGAAATTCACCCCTCCACTTT. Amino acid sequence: CASSPVTTGGGNSPLHF.

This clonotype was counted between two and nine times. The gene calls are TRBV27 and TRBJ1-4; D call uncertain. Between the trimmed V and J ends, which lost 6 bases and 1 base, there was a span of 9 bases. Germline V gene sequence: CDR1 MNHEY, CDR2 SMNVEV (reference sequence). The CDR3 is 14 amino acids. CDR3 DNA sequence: TGTGCCAGCAGCCCATGGGGAACTAATGAAAAACTGTTTTTT. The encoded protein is CASSPWGTNEKLFF.

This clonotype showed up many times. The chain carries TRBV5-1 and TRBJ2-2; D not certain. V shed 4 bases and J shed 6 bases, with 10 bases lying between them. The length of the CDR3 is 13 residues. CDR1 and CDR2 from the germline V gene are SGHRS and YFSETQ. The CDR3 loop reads CASSPLSPGELFF. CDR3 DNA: TGCGCCAGCAGCCCCCTCTCCCCCGGGGAGCTGTTTTTT.

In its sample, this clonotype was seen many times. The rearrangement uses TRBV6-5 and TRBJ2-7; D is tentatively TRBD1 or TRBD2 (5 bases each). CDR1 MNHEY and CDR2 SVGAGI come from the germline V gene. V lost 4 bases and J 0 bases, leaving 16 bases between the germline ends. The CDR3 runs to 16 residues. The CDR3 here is CASSSPGRRSSYEQYF. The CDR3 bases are TGTGCCAGCAGTTCACCGGGACGCAGGAGCTCCTACGAGCAGTACTTC.

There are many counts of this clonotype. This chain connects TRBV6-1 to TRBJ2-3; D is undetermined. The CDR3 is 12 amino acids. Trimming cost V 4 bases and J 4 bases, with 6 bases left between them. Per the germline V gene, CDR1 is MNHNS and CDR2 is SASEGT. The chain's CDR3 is CASSVVSDTQYF. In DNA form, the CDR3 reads TGTGCCAGCAGTGTAGTGTCAGATACGCAGTATTTT.

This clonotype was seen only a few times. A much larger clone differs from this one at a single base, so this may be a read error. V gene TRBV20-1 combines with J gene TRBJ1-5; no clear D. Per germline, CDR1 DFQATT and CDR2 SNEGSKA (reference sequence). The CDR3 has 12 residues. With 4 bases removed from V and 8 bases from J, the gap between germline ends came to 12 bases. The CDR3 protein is CSAKDHHKPQHF. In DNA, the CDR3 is TGCAGTGCTAAGGACCACCATAAGCCCCAGCATTTT.

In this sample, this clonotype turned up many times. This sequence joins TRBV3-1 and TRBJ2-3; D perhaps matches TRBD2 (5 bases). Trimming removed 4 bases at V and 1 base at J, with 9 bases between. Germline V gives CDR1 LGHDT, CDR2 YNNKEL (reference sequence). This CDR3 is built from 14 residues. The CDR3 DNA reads TGTGCCAGCAGCCTAGTCGGGGGCACAGATACGCAGTATTTT. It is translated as CASSLVGGTDTQYF.

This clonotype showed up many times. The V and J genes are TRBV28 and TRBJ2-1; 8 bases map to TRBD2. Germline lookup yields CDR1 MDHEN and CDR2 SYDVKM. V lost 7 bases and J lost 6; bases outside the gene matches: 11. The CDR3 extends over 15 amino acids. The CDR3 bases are TGTGCCAGCATCCCTGCCGGGACTAGAAGCAATGAGCAGTTCTTC. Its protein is CASIPAGTRSNEQFF.

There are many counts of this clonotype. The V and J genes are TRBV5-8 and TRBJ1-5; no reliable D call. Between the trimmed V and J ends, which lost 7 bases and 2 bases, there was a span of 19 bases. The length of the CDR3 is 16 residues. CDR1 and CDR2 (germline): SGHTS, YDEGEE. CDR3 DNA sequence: TGTGCCAGCCTACTATCGCACCCCCGGGGCAATCAGCCCCAGCATTTT. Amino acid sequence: CASLLSHPRGNQPQHF.

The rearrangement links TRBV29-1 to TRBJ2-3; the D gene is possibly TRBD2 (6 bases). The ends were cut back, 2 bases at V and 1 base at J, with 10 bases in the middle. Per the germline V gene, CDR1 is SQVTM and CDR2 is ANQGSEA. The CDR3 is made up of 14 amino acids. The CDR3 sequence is CSVEIADGTDTQYF. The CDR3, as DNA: TGCAGCGTTGAAATAGCGGACGGCACAGATACGCAGTATTTT.

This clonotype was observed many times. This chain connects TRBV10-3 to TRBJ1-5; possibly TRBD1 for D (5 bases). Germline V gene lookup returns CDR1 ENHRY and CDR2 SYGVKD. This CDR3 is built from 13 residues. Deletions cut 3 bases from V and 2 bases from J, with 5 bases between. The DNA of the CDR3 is TGTGCCATCAGTGAACAGGGCAATCAGCCCCAGCATTTT. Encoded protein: CAISEQGNQPQHF.

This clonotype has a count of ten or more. The chain's CDR3 is CASSRGQGPSGNTIYF. The CDR3 DNA sequence: TGCGCCAGCAGCAGAGGACAGGGCCCATCTGGAAACACCATATATTTT. V usage is TRBV5-1 and J usage is TRBJ1-3; 8 bases match TRBD1. Germline V gene sequence: CDR1 SGHRS, CDR2 YFSETQ. The length of the CDR3 is 16 residues. V lost 4 bases, J lost 1 base, and 7 bases stayed unmatched.

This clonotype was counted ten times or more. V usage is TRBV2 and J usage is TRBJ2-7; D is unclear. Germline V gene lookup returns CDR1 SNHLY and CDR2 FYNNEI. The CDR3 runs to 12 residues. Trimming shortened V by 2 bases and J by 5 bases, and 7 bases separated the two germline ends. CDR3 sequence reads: CASSEKADEQYF. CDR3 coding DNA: TGTGCCAGCAGTGAAAAGGCAGACGAGCAGTACTTC.